This T cell receptor beta chain is from a study of cytomegalovirus exposure and HLA in healthy donors. Regarding the study as a whole: Reports credit the classifier with highly specific, highly sensitive diagnosis of cytomegalovirus status.

Germline V gene sequence: CDR1 SNHLY, CDR2 FYNNEI. V lost 7 bases, J lost 0 bases, and 18 bases lay in between. This CDR3 spans 17 amino acids. The table came from immunoSEQ multiplex PCR; TCRdb's copy has only in-frame clones and leaves some out. Seen here are 150,000 to 200,000 clones, more than 75% observed once, and the top ten hold approximately 7%. In the case of this clone: Its specificity is not known.

The genes are TRBV2 and TRBJ2-2, with D possibly being TRBD2 (6 bases). The receptor was derived from a young man in good health and CMV-seropositive. Sequencing was carried out using PBMCs. Here the CDR3 DNA reads TGTGCCAGCACCCGGGACTCACCTGGGTCGAACACCGGGGAGCTGTTTTTT. Translated: CASTRDSPGSNTGELFF.